This TCR beta chain is drawn from a study of cytomegalovirus exposure and HLA in healthy donors. Primers: 60 Vbeta forward and 13 Jbeta reverse. Clones were read by immunoSEQ multiplex PCR, and TCRdb kept only the in-frame ones, dropping some. The table lists roughly 81,000 clones, around 80% of them singletons. Study results and limitations: Productive rates of about 87% or about 30% were seen for most TCR beta V segments in an earlier analysis.

V lost 0 bases and J 7 bases, leaving 12 bases between the germline ends. The germline V gene encodes CDR1 GTSNPN and CDR2 SVGIG (reference sequence). CDR3 length: 13 residues. This clone appeared a few times. Its specificity is not known. This TCR derives from a man younger than 40 in good health and CMV-seronegative. V is TRBV30 and J is TRBJ1-2, with D unresolved. Sequenced input: PBMCs. Written as DNA, the CDR3 is TGTGCCTGGAGTGTGGTGAGGGCCGGTGGCTACACCTTC. It codes for CAWSVVRAGGYTF.